The 14 T cell receptor beta chains given below trace back to one sample, sequenced in a study of T-cell reconstitution after alpha-beta-depleted transplantation in children. Unique molecular identifiers were incorporated into the prepared TCRbeta library. Using its own MiXCR run on the PCR reads, TCRdb lists one record per CDR3 protein. Altogether over 150,000 distinct CDR3 sequences are present, roughly 10% being singletons, with the ten largest covering approximately 13%. Here the sequenced sample was PBMCs, taken before TCRalphabeta/CD19-depleted stem cell transplant. The source of these receptors is a boy aged 2 to 9 with acute myeloid leukemia, due to receive a stem cell transplant.

About this clonotype: Since a much larger clone is just one base distant, this may be a read error. J is TRBJ1-1 and V is TRBV7-9, with D perhaps matching TRBD1 (6 bases). CDR1 is SEHNR and CDR2 is FQNEAQ in the germline V gene (reference sequence). The CDR3 length is 14 residues. Here the CDR3 DNA reads TGTGCCAGCAGCTTTGGGGGGCCGAACACTGCAGCTTTCTTT. Encoded protein: CASSFGGPNTAAFF. The variable domain in full, completed from reference TRBV7-9 and TRBJ1-1, reads DTGVSQNPRHKITKRGQNVTFRCDPISEHNRLYWYRQTLGQGPEFLTYFQNEAQLEKSRLLSDRFSAERPKGSFSTLEIQRTEQGDSAMYLCASSFGGPNTAAFFGQGTRLTVV.

The sample holds many counts of this clonotype. The rearrangement links TRBV6-2 or TRBV6-3 to TRBJ2-3; 7 bases align to TRBD2. V shed 3 bases, J shed 1 base, and the junction held 7 bases outside the gene matches. CDR3 length: 16 amino acids. Looked up from germline, CDR1 is MNHEY and CDR2 is SVGEGT. The CDR3 spells CASSYGRETGTDTQYF. The CDR3 DNA is TGTGCCAGCAGTTATGGGCGGGAGACAGGCACAGATACGCAGTATTTT.

With regard to this clonotype: Possible read error: a much larger clone is one base away. V is TRBV20-1 and J is TRBJ1-5, with TRBD1 as a possible D gene (6 bases). Trimming pared 6 bases from V and 5 bases from J, leaving 14 bases between. CDR1 is DFQATT, CDR2 SNEGSKA, per germline (reference sequence). CDR3 length equals 13 residues. The CDR3, as DNA: TGCAGTGCCGGGGGAGGGGGGGATCAGCCCCAGCATTTT. This gives the protein CSAGGGGDQPQHF.

This clonotype was counted ten times or more. The rearrangement joins TRBV5-6 to TRBJ2-3; no clear D. CDR3 length: 12 residues. Trimming left V 4 bases short and J 1 base short, with 4 bases between. Germline assignment: CDR1 SGHDT and CDR2 YYEEEE. The DNA for the CDR3 is TGTGCCAGCAGCAGGGGCACAGATACGCAGTATTTT. Encoded protein: CASSRGTDTQYF.

This clonotype was detected ten times or more. The chain combines TRBV20-1 with TRBJ2-2; tentatively, D is TRBD1 (6 bases). The CDR3 covers 14 residues. V dropped 1 base and J dropped 1 base, with 7 bases sitting between them. Germline loops: CDR1 DFQATT, CDR2 SNEGSKA (reference sequence). In nucleotides, the CDR3 is TGCAGTGCTAGAGGCAGGGGGAACACCGGGGAGCTGTTTTTT. It encodes CSARGRGNTGELFF.

This clonotype was detected ten times or more. CDR3 sequence (DNA): TGCAGTGCTAGAGACCCGGGTCGGACCCACACCGGGGAGCTGTTTTTT. Protein product: CSARDPGRTHTGELFF. The chain recombines TRBV20-1 with TRBJ2-2; D is unresolved. The CDR3 runs to 16 residues. Trimming shortened V by 0 bases and J by 3 bases, and 14 bases separated the two germline ends. The germline V gene has CDR1 DFQATT and CDR2 SNEGSKA (reference sequence).

This clonotype has at least ten counts. The CDR3 loop is CASSPRGGGETQYF. CDR3 coding DNA: TGTGCCAGCAGCCCTCGGGGAGGGGGAGAGACCCAGTACTTC. The chain couples TRBV7-9 to TRBJ2-5; D may be TRBD2 (7 bases). The V and J ends lost 5 bases and 4 bases respectively, with 14 bases between them. This CDR3 comprises 14 residues. From germline, CDR1 is SEHNR and CDR2 FQNEAQ (reference sequence).

In this sample, this clonotype turned up many times. The V call is TRBV5-1, the J call TRBJ2-7, with D unclear. The CDR3 loop spans 13 amino acids. Germline assignment: CDR1 SGHRS and CDR2 YFSETQ. V was cut by 2 bases and J by 3 bases, with 9 bases left in between. CDR3 loop: CASSFRSSYEQYF. CDR3 DNA: TGCGCCAGCAGCTTTCGGTCAAGCTACGAGCAGTACTTC.

This chain connects TRBV6-1 to TRBJ1-6; TRBD1 matches at 7 bases. CDR1 is MNHNS and CDR2 is SASEGT in the germline V gene. The CDR3 contains 14 residues. V was clipped by 6 bases and J by 6 bases; unmatched bases: 5. The CDR3 here is CASSPGTANSPLHF. The CDR3 DNA reads as TGTGCCAGCAGCCCCGGGACAGCTAATTCACCCCTCCACTTT.

Many counts were recorded for this clonotype. The CDR3 nucleotides are TGTGCCAGCAGCTTTGGCAGGGCTTATTCACCCCTCCACTTT. This translates into CASSFGRAYSPLHF. The chain is built from TRBV7-3 and TRBJ1-6; a possible D gene is TRBD1 (5 bases). This CDR3 has 14 residues. Germline assignment: CDR1 SGHTA and CDR2 FQGTGA. Trimming removed 3 bases at V and 8 bases at J, with 11 bases between.

This clonotype has ten or more counts. The J gene is TRBJ2-1, the V gene TRBV3-1; D remains unclear. The ends were cut back, 3 bases at V and 5 bases at J, with 11 bases in the middle. Germline V gene sequence: CDR1 LGHDT, CDR2 YNNKEL (reference sequence). The CDR3 runs to 14 residues. CDR3 in DNA: TGTGCCAGCAGCCACCAAGACCAAGACAATGAGCAGTTCTTC. Protein product: CASSHQDQDNEQFF.

This clonotype was counted ten times or more. The J gene is TRBJ2-4, the V gene TRBV12-3 or TRBV12-4; 7 bases are a match to TRBD2. Unmatched junction bases numbered 10, after V lost 4 bases and J lost 1 base. The CDR3 length is 17 residues. CDR3 sequence reads: CASSSWGGGEAKNIQYF. The CDR3 nucleotides are TGTGCCAGCAGTTCCTGGGGGGGAGGAGAGGCCAAAAACATTCAGTACTTC.

This clonotype was observed many times. V usage is TRBV29-1 and J usage is TRBJ2-7, with 9 bases fitting TRBD1. CDR3 length: 15 amino acids. Trimming cost V 1 base and J 2 bases; bases outside gene matches: 6. Germline CDR1 reads SQVTM; CDR2 reads ANQGSEA. This CDR3 reads CSVEGGGTGTYEQYF. CDR3 coding DNA: TGCAGCGTTGAAGGGGGGGGGACAGGGACCTACGAGCAGTACTTC.

The rearrangement uses TRBV3-1 and TRBJ1-5; TRBD1 matches 7 bases. Germline values: CDR1 LGHDT, CDR2 YNNKEL (reference sequence). Trimming removed 6 bases from V and 0 bases from J; junction bases left unmatched: 17. The CDR3 sequence is 19 residues long. The CDR3: CASSFFGRGVSYSNQPQHF. CDR3 bases: TGTGCCAGCAGTTTCTTCGGCAGGGGGGTCTCTTATAGCAATCAGCCCCAGCATTTT.